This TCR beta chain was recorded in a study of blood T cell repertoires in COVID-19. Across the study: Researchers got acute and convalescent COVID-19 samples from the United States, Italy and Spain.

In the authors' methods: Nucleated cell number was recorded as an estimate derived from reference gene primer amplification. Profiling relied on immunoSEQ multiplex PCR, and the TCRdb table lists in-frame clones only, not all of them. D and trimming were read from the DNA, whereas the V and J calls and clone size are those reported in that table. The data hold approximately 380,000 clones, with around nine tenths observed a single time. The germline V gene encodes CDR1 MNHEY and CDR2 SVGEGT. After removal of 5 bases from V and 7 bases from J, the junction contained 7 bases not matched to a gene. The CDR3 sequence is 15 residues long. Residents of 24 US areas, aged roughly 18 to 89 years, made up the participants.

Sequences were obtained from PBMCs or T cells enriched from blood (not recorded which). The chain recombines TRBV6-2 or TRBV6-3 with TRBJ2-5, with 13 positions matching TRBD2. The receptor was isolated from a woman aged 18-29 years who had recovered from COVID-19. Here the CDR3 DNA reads TGTGCCAGCAGTAACGGACTAGCGGGGGTAGCGACCCAGTACTTC. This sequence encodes CASSNGLAGVATQYF.